These 20 T cell receptor beta chains were all obtained from the same sample, sequenced in a study of CD8 T cells in ankylosing spondylitis. TCRdb itself ran the 5' RACE reads through MiXCR, one entry per CDR3 protein. This table holds about 200,000 distinct CDR3 sequences, 20% to 30% found once. Source material: blood, either unsorted or a sorted T cell fraction (not recorded which). These receptors were collected from a male donor with ankylosing spondylitis or in good health (not recorded which).

This clonotype was seen at least ten times. V is TRBV4-1 and J is TRBJ1-3; D gene unclear. Germline loops: CDR1 MGHRA, CDR2 YSYEKL. V was cut by 1 base and J by 0 bases, with 10 bases left in between. This CDR3 has 16 amino acids. The CDR3 reads CASSQVVGSSGNTIYF. In nucleotides, the CDR3 is TGCGCCAGCAGCCAAGTTGTGGGATCCTCTGGAAACACCATATATTTT.

This clonotype was recorded at least ten times. The chain employs TRBV20-1 and TRBJ2-3; D gene ambiguous. CDR3 length: 12 amino acids. Germline CDR1 DFQATT, CDR2 SNEGSKA (reference sequence). V was clipped by 3 bases and J by 6 bases, with 10 bases between them. DNA of the CDR3: TGCAGTGCTAGCGCCGCTACGGATACGCAGTATTTT. Its protein product is CSASAATDTQYF.

Many counts were recorded for this clonotype. The rearrangement links TRBV18 to TRBJ2-7, with a tentative D call TRBD2 (5 bases). The germline CDR1 and CDR2 sequences are KGHSH and LQKENI. V was clipped by 0 bases and J by 4 bases, with 7 bases between them. CDR3 length: 13 residues. This CDR3 reads CASSPPTGYEQYF. The CDR3 DNA is TGTGCCAGCTCACCACCCACGGGATACGAGCAGTACTTC.

In its sample, this clonotype was seen once. The chain links TRBV7-2 to TRBJ2-1; possibly TRBD2 for D (5 bases). Germline values: CDR1 SGHTA, CDR2 FQGNSA. This CDR3 is 15 amino acids long. The ends were cut back, 5 bases at V and 0 bases at J, with 11 bases in the middle. Written as DNA, the CDR3 is TGTGCCAGCAGCCAAGCGGCCAGCTCCTACAATGAGCAGTTCTTC. Its protein product is CASSQAASSYNEQFF.

This clonotype was observed at least ten times. CDR3 nucleotides: TGTGCCAGCAGCCGGGACACCGGGGAGCTGTTTTTT. It codes for CASSRDTGELFF. The chain combines TRBV3-1 with TRBJ2-2; D not resolved. Trimming cost V 4 bases and J 3 bases, with 3 bases left between them. This CDR3 contains 12 residues. Germline CDR1 LGHDT, CDR2 YNNKEL (reference sequence).

The rearrangement links TRBV5-8 to TRBJ2-1, with D perhaps TRBD2 (5 bases). This CDR3 is built from 12 residues. Trimming took off 0 bases at V and 10 bases at J, with 8 bases between the two ends. Germline assignment: CDR1 SGHTS and CDR2 YDEGEE. CDR3 nucleotides: TGTGCCAGCAGCTTGGCCGGGAAGGAGCAGTTCTTC. It translates to CASSLAGKEQFF.

V and J are TRBV6-1 and TRBJ2-7; TRBD1 matches at 8 bases. The V and J ends lost 5 bases and 4 bases, in that order; junction bases with no gene match: 13. CDR3 size: 16 residues. The germline V gene has CDR1 MNHNS and CDR2 SASEGT. Written as DNA, the CDR3 is TGTGCCAGCAGTCCCAAGGGCCAGGGGGCAAGATACGAGCAGTACTTC. Translated: CASSPKGQGARYEQYF.

This clonotype has just a few counts. V and J are TRBV18 and TRBJ2-1; D ambiguous. The germline CDR1 and CDR2 sequences are KGHSH and LQKENI. V shed 2 bases and J shed 9 bases, with 20 bases lying between them. The CDR3 runs 16 residues. As DNA, the CDR3 is TGTGCCAGCTCACCAAATAGCCCCGTCTCCGTCGGTGAGCAGTTCTTC. The encoded protein is CASSPNSPVSVGEQFF.

Only a few counts were recorded for this clonotype. This chain connects TRBV19 to TRBJ1-1; 8 bases fit TRBD1. Looked up from germline, CDR1 is LNHDA and CDR2 is SQIVND (reference sequence). With 8 bases clipped from V and 5 bases from J, the junction kept 19 bases outside the gene matches. CDR3 size: 17 residues. CDR3 nucleotide sequence: TGTGCCAGTTCCAACGATGACAGGGGCGCGGGAGAAACTGAAGCTTTCTTT. Its protein is CASSNDDRGAGETEAFF. Drawing the rest from reference TRBV19 and TRBJ1-1, the complete variable domain is DGGITQSPKYLFRKEGQNVTLSCEQNLNHDAMYWYRQDPGQGLRLIYYSQIVNDFQKGDIAEGYSVSREKKESFPLTVTSAQKNPTAFYLCASSNDDRGAGETEAFFGQGTRLTVV.

This clonotype was detected ten times or more. This sequence joins TRBV20-1 and TRBJ2-7; D remains unclear. The CDR3 sequence is 14 residues long. Germline CDR1 is DFQATT and CDR2 is SNEGSKA (reference sequence). Trimming pared 5 bases from V and 6 bases from J, leaving 20 bases between. The CDR3, as DNA: TGCAGTGCTTCTCAGCCGGGTCCCTCAAGCGAGCAGTACTTC. Its protein is CSASQPGPSSEQYF.

As concerns this clonotype: This may be a read error, as it is one base from a much larger clone. The chain employs TRBV6-6 and TRBJ2-1; D is possibly TRBD2 (5 bases). The germline gives CDR1 MNHNY, CDR2 SVGAGI (reference sequence). CDR3 length equals 12 residues. CDR3 coding DNA: TGTGCCAGCAGTTACCGAGCGGAAAAGCAGTTGTTC. It is translated as CASSYRAEKQLF.

Regarding this clonotype: It may be a read error: a sequence one base away is much more abundant. The V gene is TRBV7-2, the J gene TRBJ2-7, with D possibly being TRBD1 or TRBD2 (5 bases each). CDR1 is SGHTA and CDR2 is FQGNSA in the germline V gene. This CDR3 has 13 residues. The CDR3 nucleotides read TGTGCCAGCAGCCCCCCGGGGCTTATAGTGCAGCACTTC. Translating it yields CASSPPGLIVQHF.

This chain joins TRBV9 and TRBJ2-7, with no clear D. Trimming took 3 bases from V and 3 from J, leaving 10 bases between them. Germline assignment: CDR1 SGDLS and CDR2 YYNGEE. This CDR3 has 13 residues. This chain's CDR3 is CASSAAPNYEQYF. CDR3 DNA: TGTGCCAGCAGCGCAGCGCCGAACTACGAGCAGTACTTC.

In its sample, this clonotype was seen many times. The gene calls are TRBV24-1 and TRBJ2-1; 8 bases match TRBD2. J gave up 6 bases and V 5 bases, and 8 bases lay outside the gene matches. In germline, CDR1 is KGHDR, CDR2 SFDVKD. CDR3 length: 15 amino acids. CDR3 sequence reads: CATSAPGGRSNEQFF. The CDR3 DNA reads TGTGCCACCAGTGCTCCCGGCGGGAGGAGCAATGAGCAGTTCTTC.

This clonotype was counted many times. Here the CDR3 reads CASSFREGFYEQYF. CDR3 nucleotides: TGCGCCAGCAGCTTTCGAGAAGGATTCTACGAGCAGTACTTC. This rearrangement joins TRBV5-1 to TRBJ2-7; no firm D call. Per germline, CDR1 SGHRS and CDR2 YFSETQ. The CDR3 extends over 14 amino acids. V shed 2 bases and J shed 3 bases, with 12 bases lying between them.

There are many counts of this clonotype. The chain links TRBV4-3 to TRBJ2-2, with unresolved D. The CDR3 runs to 15 residues. Between the trimmed V and J ends, which lost 0 bases and 6 bases, there was a span of 11 bases. CDR1 is LGHNA and CDR2 is YSLEER in the germline V gene. CDR3 in amino acids: CASSQEGQASGELFF. CDR3 sequence (DNA): TGCGCCAGCAGCCAAGAAGGGCAGGCATCCGGGGAGCTGTTTTTT.

This clonotype was recorded a few times. The CDR3 sequence: CASLTSGYNEQFF. CDR3 sequence (DNA): TGTGCCAGCCTTACTAGCGGTTACAATGAGCAGTTCTTC. V usage is TRBV18 and J usage is TRBJ2-1, with 8 bases fitting TRBD2. The CDR3 runs 13 residues. The V gene's germline CDR1 is KGHSH and CDR2 LQKENI. Trimming cost V 8 bases and J 4 bases; bases outside gene matches: 4. The variable domain in full, with the rest retrieved from reference TRBV18 and TRBJ2-1, is NAGVMQNPRHLVRRRGQEARLRCSPMKGHSHVYWYRQLPEEGLKFMVYLQKENIIDESGMPKERFSAEFPKEGPSILRIQQVVRGDSAAYFCASLTSGYNEQFFGPGTRLTVL.

This clonotype was seen many times. The V and J genes are TRBV12-3 or TRBV12-4 and TRBJ2-2; 14 positions agree with TRBD2. J lost 4 bases, V lost 6 bases, and 4 bases had no gene match. The CDR3 extends over 16 amino acids. CDR3: CASRGLAGEFTGELFF. The DNA for the CDR3 is TGTGCCAGCAGGGGACTAGCGGGAGAGTTCACCGGGGAGCTGTTTTTT.

The CDR3: CSARPGKGLGEQYF. The CDR3 DNA sequence: TGCAGTGCTAGACCAGGCAAGGGATTGGGCGAGCAGTACTTC. This chain joins TRBV20-1 and TRBJ2-7; D not resolved. This CDR3 contains 14 residues. Trimming took off 2 bases at V and 6 bases at J, with 17 bases between the two ends. CDR1 and CDR2 (germline): DFQATT, SNEGSKA (reference sequence).

DNA of the CDR3: TGTGCCAGCAGAGTAGCAGGGGGCACTGAAGCTTTCTTT. Amino acids: CASRVAGGTEAFF. The chain joins TRBV12-3 or TRBV12-4 to TRBJ1-1; 7 nucleotides agree with TRBD1. The junction had 5 bases not matched to a gene; V was cut back by 6 bases and J by 4 bases. CDR3 length: 13 residues.